This entry features one T cell receptor (beta chain) sequence. This entry is derived from a study of blood T cell repertoires in COVID-19. Overall study: PBMCs, B-cell-depleted T cells, or T cells were the source of the cDNA or gDNA that made up the material.

CDR1 is MNHEY, CDR2 SVGEGT, per germline. The CDR3 runs 15 residues. The trim removed 6 bases at V and 7 bases at J, leaving 10 bases unmatched. Authors' processing steps: From reference gene primer amplification, estimates of nucleated cell counts were derived. Profiling relied on immunoSEQ multiplex PCR, and the TCRdb table lists in-frame clones only, not all of them. V and J calls and clone size come straight from that table; D and trimming were deduced from the DNA. The data show over 150,000 clones, with 80% to 85% seen just once and under 10% held by the top ten. Enrollment of patients from Seattle took place during active infection, with longitudinal follow-up.

This TCR came from a woman aged 70 to 79 with COVID-19, enrolled during active disease. The chain combines TRBV6-2 or TRBV6-3 with TRBJ1-5; 9 bases agree with TRBD1. The material sequenced was peripheral blood. The chain's CDR3 is CASSPFGTGKQPQHF. The CDR3 coding sequence is TGTGCCAGCAGCCCCTTCGGGACAGGGAAGCAGCCCCAGCATTTT.